This section outlines one T cell receptor beta chain sequence together with its context. The germline gives CDR1 LGHNA, CDR2 YNFKEQ. The CDR3 runs 14 residues. The germline V and J ends were trimmed by 0 bases and 5 bases, with 7 bases remaining between them. The sample belongs to a study of blood T cell repertoires in COVID-19. Study at large: Some COVID-19 samples were acute and others convalescent; all came from the United States, Italy and Spain. T cells, B-cell-depleted T cells, or PBMCs provided the cDNA or gDNA that served as material.

The data were produced by immunoSEQ multiplex PCR, yet TCRdb's version contains in-frame clones alone and is incomplete. Of about 68,000 clones listed, 80% to 90% are singletons. The TCR originated in a man aged 25 to 40 with acute or convalescent COVID-19. Sample: peripheral blood. The rearrangement links TRBV4-2 to TRBJ2-2; D is unresolved. CDR3 nucleotide sequence: TGTGCCAGCAGCCAAGATGCGGTGACCGGGGAGCTGTTTTTT. It codes for CASSQDAVTGELFF.